The rows below give T cell receptor beta chains drawn from one sample of a study of shared clonotypes between healthy human individuals. Generated by immunoSEQ multiplex PCR, the TCRdb table keeps only in-frame clones and is missing some. The table includes 1,400,000 or so clones, approximately 98.5% detected once. The sample comprised naive CD4+ T cells sorted from blood. The receptors shown here come from a man aged 30 to 45 in good health. The CDR3 runs from the conserved cysteine through the conserved F or W. The order of the fields is clone size, J gene, V gene, D gene, CDR3 DNA, CDR3 protein. D genes are given only for firm matches. Size is stated for part of the rows, as once, few or many counts, or as a class when the clone is expanded.

. TRBJ2-1 TRBV2 . TGTGCCAGCAGGCTGACGGGTGGGGGTAATGAGCAGTTCTTC CASRLTGGGNEQFF
. TRBJ2-7 TRBV28 . TGTGCCAGCAGTTTAGGGTTCGAGCAGTACTTC CASSLGFEQYF
once TRBJ2-2 TRBV29-1 . TGCAGCGTTGGGCCTTTAGGCGGGGAGCTGTTTTTT CSVGPLGGELFF
. TRBJ2-3 TRBV29-1 . TGCAGCGTTGAGGCCCTGCGTACTAGCACAGATACGCAGTATTTT CSVEALRTSTDTQYF
. TRBJ1-1 TRBV7-2 . TGTGCCAGCAGCTTGCAGGGAAACACTGAAGCTTTCTTT CASSLQGNTEAFF
. TRBJ2-5 TRBV25-1 TRBD2 TGTGCCAGCAGTGAATGGGGGAGGGTGTTAGAGACCCAGTACTTC CASSEWGRVLETQYF
. TRBJ2-3 TRBV11-2 . TGTGCCAGCAGCTGGATAGATACGCAGTATTTT CASSWIDTQYF
. TRBJ2-1 TRBV9 . TGTGCCAGCAGCGTAGTAGTTAGCGGCTCGGGCAATGAGCAGTTCTTC CASSVVVSGSGNEQFF
. TRBJ2-2 TRBV27 TRBD1 TGTGCCAGCAGTGATCCGACAGGGGACTTTAACACCGGGGAGCTGTTTTTT CASSDPTGDFNTGELFF
. TRBJ1-1 TRBV9 . TGTGCCAGCAGCCCAAATATAGGGGGGGCTGCTGAAGCTTTCTTT CASSPNIGGAAEAFF
once TRBJ2-3 TRBV5-1 . TGCGCCAGCAGCTTGGTCAGGGGCAGCACAGATACGCAGTATTTT CASSLVRGSTDTQYF
once TRBJ1-3 TRBV11-2 . TGTGCCAGCAGCTTTGCCAGGGCGACCTCTGGAAACACCATATATTTT CASSFARATSGNTIYF
. TRBJ2-5 TRBV7-2 . TGTGCCAGCAGCTTAGCGCCGGGTTCGAAGACCCAGTACTTC CASSLAPGSKTQYF
once TRBJ2-7 TRBV10-3 . TGTGCCATCAGTGAGTCGACCGGGACACGCTCCTACGAGCAGTACTTC CAISESTGTRSYEQYF
. TRBJ2-1 TRBV11-2 TRBD2 TGTGCCAGCAGCAAACTCCTACGAGCGGGACACAATGAGCAGTTCTTC CASSKLLRAGHNEQFF
. TRBJ2-1 TRBV5-4 TRBD1 TGTGCCAGCAGCTCTAACAGGGGGTACACCTACAATGAGCAGTTCTTC CASSSNRGYTYNEQFF
. TRBJ1-1 TRBV27 . TGTGCCAGCAATCCTACCCAGGTTAAGAACACTGAAGCTTTCTTT CASNPTQVKNTEAFF
. TRBJ1-2 TRBV9 . TGTGCCAGCAGCGTAGAGTTGGATTTGGACTATGGCTACACCTTC CASSVELDLDYGYTF
. TRBJ2-7 TRBV29-1 . TGCAGCGTTGTTGGAGACGGACCCTACGAGCAGTACTTC CSVVGDGPYEQYF
. TRBJ1-5 TRBV28 TRBD1 TGTGCCAGCAGTCGCGGACAGGCTTATCAGCCCCAGCATTTT CASSRGQAYQPQHF
. TRBJ2-1 TRBV15 . TGTGCCACCAGCAGAGATGGAGGAGTGGGCCGAAGCTCCTACAATGAGCAGTTCTTC CATSRDGGVGRSSYNEQFF
. TRBJ2-4 TRBV6-5 . TGTGCCAGTCGGACTGGGGCCAAAAACATTCAGTACTTC CASRTGAKNIQYF
. TRBJ2-3 TRBV5-1 TRBD1 TGCGCCAGCAGCTGGGACAGGGAACGGCTAACAGATACGCAGTATTTT CASSWDRERLTDTQYF
few TRBJ1-5 TRBV2 . TGTGCCAGCAAGGTCGGGCAACAGCCCCAGCATTTT CASKVGQQPQHF
. TRBJ2-1 TRBV2 TRBD2 TGTGCCAGCATCAAACTGTTACAGCGGAGATCGGGAGGGTCCTACAATGAGCAGTTCTTC CASIKLLQRRSGGSYNEQFF
. TRBJ2-3 TRBV7-2 . TGTGCCAGCAGCTTACTAGGCCACACAGATACGCAGTATTTT CASSLLGHTDTQYF
. TRBJ2-3 TRBV7-8 . TGTGCCAGCAGCTTAGAAAGGTATACGCAGTATTTT CASSLERYTQYF
. TRBJ1-1 TRBV7-9 . TGTGCCAGCAGCTCCTTCGGCGGGAGAAATCCTGAAGCTTTCTTT CASSSFGGRNPEAFF
. TRBJ2-7 TRBV28 TRBD1 TGTGCCAGCAGTTTTGGGGACAGGGGGCTCTACGAGCAGTACTTC CASSFGDRGLYEQYF